Listed below are T cell receptor beta chains from one sample, sequenced in a study of shared clonotypes between healthy human individuals. Only in-frame clones appear in the TCRdb table, and some are missing; sequencing was by immunoSEQ multiplex PCR. In the table there are 2,100,000 or so clones, under 97% of which are singletons. Sequenced: naive CD4+ T cells sorted from blood. All receptors come from a man aged 18-30 years in good health. The CDR3 runs from the conserved cysteine through the conserved F or W. Fields, in order: V gene, J gene, D gene, clone size, CDR3 DNA, CDR3 protein. D genes are given only for firm matches. The listing skips clone size in some rows; elsewhere it reads once, few, many or a size class.

TRBV28,TRBJ1-2,TRBD1,-,TGTGCCAGCAGCCGTAACCAGGGGGCTCAGGGTGGCTACACCTTC,CASSRNQGAQGGYTF
TRBV18,TRBJ1-2,-,-,TGTGCCAGCTCACCACCATCCTCCTCTAACTATGGCTACACCTTC,CASSPPSSSNYGYTF
TRBV6-5,TRBJ2-1,TRBD1,-,TGTGCCAGCAGTTACTTACAGGGGTTAGGGAATGAGCAGTTCTTC,CASSYLQGLGNEQFF
TRBV4-1,TRBJ2-5,TRBD2,few,TGCGCCAGCAGCACCCGGACTAGCGGGGGGTTAGGAGAGACCCAGTACTTC,CASSTRTSGGLGETQYF
TRBV4-1,TRBJ2-5,-,once,TGCGCCAGCAGCCAAGACTGGCTAGAGGAGACCCAGTACTTC,CASSQDWLEETQYF
TRBV4-3,TRBJ1-1,-,-,TGCGCCAGCAGCCAAGGGTACCAGAACACTGAAGCTTTCTTT,CASSQGYQNTEAFF
TRBV5-8,TRBJ1-6,-,-,TGTGCCAGCAGCCCCCGGCATAATTCACCCCTCCACTTT,CASSPRHNSPLHF
TRBV4-2,TRBJ1-1,TRBD1,once,TGTGCCAGCAGCCCCCGGACAGGGGGCATGAACACTGAAGCTTTCTTT,CASSPRTGGMNTEAFF
TRBV6-5,TRBJ2-7,TRBD2,-,TGTGCCAGCAGTCAAAGCGGGATCAACCACGAGCAGTACTTC,CASSQSGINHEQYF
TRBV7-2,TRBJ2-5,TRBD2,-,TGTGCCAGCAGCTTAGAACCCCGGAGCGCGGGAGGGGAGACCCAGTACTTC,CASSLEPRSAGGETQYF
TRBV21-1,TRBJ2-1,-,-,TGTAGGAGCCGATTGAACAATGAGCAGTTCTTC,CRSRLNNEQFF